These T cell receptor beta chains were read from a single sample in a study of T cell responses to AZD1222 COVID-19 vaccine. Using immunoSEQ multiplex PCR, the repertoire was profiled, and TCRdb retains in-frame clones only, with some absent. Of around 110,000 clones in the sample, about 92% were seen once. The material sequenced was peripheral blood, taken 28 days after the second AZD1222 dose. These receptor sequences come from an adult who received the AZD1222 COVID-19 vaccine. CDR3s include the opening cysteine and the closing phenylalanine or tryptophan. Each record gives: clone size, D gene, J gene, V gene, CDR3 protein, CDR3 DNA. The D gene is left open where the match is weak. Size is stated for part of the rows, as once, few or many counts, or as a class when the clone is expanded.

-	-	TRBJ1-4	TRBV9	CASNRGGAEEKLFF	TGTGCCAGCAACCGAGGGGGGGCAGAGGAAAAACTGTTTTTT
-	-	TRBJ2-5	TRBV6-8	CASSSASGETQYF	TGTGCCAGCAGTTCAGCTTCGGGGGAGACCCAGTACTTC
-	-	TRBJ2-7	TRBV18	CASSSRDGGEQYF	TGTGCCAGCTCATCCAGGGACGGGGGCGAGCAGTACTTC
-	TRBD2	TRBJ2-1	TRBV5-4	CASSLALAGDNEQFF	TGTGCCAGCAGCCTTGCACTAGCGGGGGACAATGAGCAGTTCTTC
-	-	TRBJ1-3	TRBV5-1	CASSLFRIEDRNTIYF	TGCGCCAGCAGCTTGTTTAGGATTGAAGATCGAAACACCATATATTTT
-	-	TRBJ2-7	TRBV29-1	CSVAGASSYEQYF	TGCAGCGTTGCGGGCGCCAGCTCCTACGAGCAGTACTTC
few	-	TRBJ2-2	TRBV7-7	CASSAGVSGELFF	TGTGCTAGCAGCGCAGGGGTCTCCGGGGAGCTGTTTTTT
-	TRBD1	TRBJ1-5	TRBV30	CAWTPGGVQPQHF	TGTGCCTGGACCCCAGGGGGGGTTCAGCCCCAGCATTTT
once	-	TRBJ1-2	TRBV5-1	CASSLSSGVYGYTF	TGCGCCAGCAGCTTGTCATCGGGGGTATATGGCTACACCTTC
-	-	TRBJ1-1	TRBV6-5	CASSWDGLNTEAFF	TGTGCCAGCAGTTGGGACGGTCTGAACACTGAAGCTTTCTTT
-	-	TRBJ1-4	TRBV9	CASSVAPGRDEKLFF	TGTGCCAGCAGCGTAGCCCCTGGCAGGGATGAAAAACTGTTTTTT
-	TRBD2	TRBJ2-3	TRBV9	CASSVLGTSGENTDTQYF	TGTGCCAGCAGCGTATTAGGGACTAGCGGGGAAAACACAGATACGCAGTATTTT
-	-	TRBJ2-3	TRBV5-4	CASGGTRDTQYF	TGTGCCAGCGGGGGGACCAGGGATACGCAGTATTTT
-	-	TRBJ2-1	TRBV11-2	CASSLERGTEFF	TGTGCCAGCAGCTTGGAACGGGGTACGGAGTTCTTC